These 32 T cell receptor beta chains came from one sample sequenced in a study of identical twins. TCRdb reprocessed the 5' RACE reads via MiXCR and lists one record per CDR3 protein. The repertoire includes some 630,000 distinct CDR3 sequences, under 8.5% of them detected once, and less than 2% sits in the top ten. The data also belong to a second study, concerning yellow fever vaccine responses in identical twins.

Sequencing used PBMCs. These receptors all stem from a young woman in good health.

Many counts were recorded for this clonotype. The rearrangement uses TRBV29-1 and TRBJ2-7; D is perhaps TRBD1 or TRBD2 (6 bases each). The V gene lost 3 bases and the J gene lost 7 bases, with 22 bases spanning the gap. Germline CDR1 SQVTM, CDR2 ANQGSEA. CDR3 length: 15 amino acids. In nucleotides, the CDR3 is TGCAGCGTTGATATAGCGGCGCAGGGGAGGAGGGAGCAGTACTTC. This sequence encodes CSVDIAAQGRREQYF.

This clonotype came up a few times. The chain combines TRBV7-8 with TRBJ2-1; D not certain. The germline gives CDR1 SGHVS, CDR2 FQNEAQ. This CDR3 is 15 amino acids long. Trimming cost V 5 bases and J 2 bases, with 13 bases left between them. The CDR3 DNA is TGTGCCAGCAGCCCCGGTCCGGAAGCCTACAATGAGCAGTTCTTC. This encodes CASSPGPEAYNEQFF.

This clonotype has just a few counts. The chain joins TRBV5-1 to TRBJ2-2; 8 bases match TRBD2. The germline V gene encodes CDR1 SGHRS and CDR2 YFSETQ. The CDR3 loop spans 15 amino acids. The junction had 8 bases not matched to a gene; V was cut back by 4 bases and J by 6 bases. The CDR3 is CASSQRGLESGELFF. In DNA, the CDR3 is TGCGCCAGCAGCCAGAGGGGACTAGAGTCCGGGGAGCTGTTTTTT.

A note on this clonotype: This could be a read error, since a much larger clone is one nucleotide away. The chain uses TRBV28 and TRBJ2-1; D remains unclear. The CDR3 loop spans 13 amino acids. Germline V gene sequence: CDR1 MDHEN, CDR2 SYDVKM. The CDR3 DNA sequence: TGTGGCAGCAGCCGCACAAACTACAATGAGCAGTTCTTC. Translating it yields CGSSRTNYNEQFF. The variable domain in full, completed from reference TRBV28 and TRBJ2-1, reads DVKVTQSSRYLVKRTGEKVFLECVQDMDHENMFWYRQDPGLGLRLIYFSYDVKMKEKGDIPEGYSVSREKKERFSLILESASTNQTSMYLCGSSRTNYNEQFFGPGTRLTVL.

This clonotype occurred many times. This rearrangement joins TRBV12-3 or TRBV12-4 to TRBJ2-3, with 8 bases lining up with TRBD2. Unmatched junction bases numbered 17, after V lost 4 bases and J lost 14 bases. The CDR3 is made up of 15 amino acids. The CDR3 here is CASSSSDGLAGVRYF. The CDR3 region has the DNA TGTGCCAGCAGTTCCTCAGACGGACTAGCCGGTGTGCGGTATTTT.

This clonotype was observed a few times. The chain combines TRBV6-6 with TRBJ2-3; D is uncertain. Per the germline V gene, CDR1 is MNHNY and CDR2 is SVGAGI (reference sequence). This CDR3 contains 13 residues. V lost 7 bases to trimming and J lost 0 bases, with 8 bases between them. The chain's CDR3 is CASNFDSTDTQYF. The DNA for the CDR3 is TGTGCCAGCAACTTCGACAGCACAGATACGCAGTATTTT.

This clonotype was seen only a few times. For the CDR3, the DNA is TGTGCCAGCAGCCAACGACTAGCGGGACGACGAATGGGGACAGATACGCAGTATTTT. Translation gives CASSQRLAGRRMGTDTQYF. This chain links TRBV14 with TRBJ2-3, with 11 bases lining up with TRBD2. The CDR3 totals 19 residues. Germline V gene lookup returns CDR1 SGHDN and CDR2 FVKESK. The junction had 13 bases not matched to a gene; V was cut back by 2 bases and J by 3 bases.

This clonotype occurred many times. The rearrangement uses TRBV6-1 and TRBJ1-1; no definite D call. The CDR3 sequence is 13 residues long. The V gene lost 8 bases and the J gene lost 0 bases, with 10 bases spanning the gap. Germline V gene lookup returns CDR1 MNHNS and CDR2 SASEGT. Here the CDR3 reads CASATPLNTEAFF. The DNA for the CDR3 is TGTGCCAGCGCAACCCCACTGAACACTGAAGCTTTCTTT.

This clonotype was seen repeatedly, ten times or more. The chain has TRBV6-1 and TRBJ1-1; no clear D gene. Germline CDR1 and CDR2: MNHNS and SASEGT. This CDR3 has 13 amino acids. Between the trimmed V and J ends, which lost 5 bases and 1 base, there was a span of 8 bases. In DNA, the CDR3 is TGTGCCAGCAGTCTCTTGAAGAACACTGAAGCTTTCTTT. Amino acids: CASSLLKNTEAFF.

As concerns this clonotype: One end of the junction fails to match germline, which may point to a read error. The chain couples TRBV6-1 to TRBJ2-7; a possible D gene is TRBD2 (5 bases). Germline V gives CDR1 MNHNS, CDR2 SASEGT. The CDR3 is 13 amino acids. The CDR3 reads CASREGSGYEQYF. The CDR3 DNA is TGTGCCAGCAGGGAAGGGAGTGGCTACGAGCAGTACTTC.

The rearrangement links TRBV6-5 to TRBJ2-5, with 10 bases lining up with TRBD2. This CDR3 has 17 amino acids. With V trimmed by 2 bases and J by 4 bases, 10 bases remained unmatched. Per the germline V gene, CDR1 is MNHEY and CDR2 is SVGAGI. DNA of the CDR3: TGTGCCAGCAGTTACCTGTCCCGGACTAGCGGTATAGAGACCCAGTACTTC. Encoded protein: CASSYLSRTSGIETQYF.

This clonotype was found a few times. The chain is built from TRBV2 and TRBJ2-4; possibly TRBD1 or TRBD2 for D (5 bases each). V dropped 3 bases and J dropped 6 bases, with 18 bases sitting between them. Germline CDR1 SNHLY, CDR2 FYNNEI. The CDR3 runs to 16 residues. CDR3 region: CASSDFRPRDGNIQYF. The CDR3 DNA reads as TGTGCCAGCAGTGACTTTCGACCAAGGGACGGAAACATTCAGTACTTC.

The CDR3 bases are TGTGCCACCAGCAGCCAGGGACAGGTGTTCCAGCCCCAGCATTTT. Translating it yields CATSSQGQVFQPQHF. The genes are TRBV15 and TRBJ1-5, with 8 bases aligning to TRBD1. Germline loops: CDR1 LNHNV, CDR2 YYDKDF (reference sequence). V was pared by 3 bases and J by 7 bases, with 8 bases of the junction left unmatched. This CDR3 is 15 amino acids long. Based on the CDR3 plus reference TRBV15 and TRBJ1-5, the full variable domain is DAMVIQNPRYQVTQFGKPVTLSCSQTLNHNVMYWYQQKSSQAPKLLFHYYDKDFNNEADTPDNFQSRRPNTSFCFLDIRSPGLGDTAMYLCATSSQGQVFQPQHFGDGTRLSIL.

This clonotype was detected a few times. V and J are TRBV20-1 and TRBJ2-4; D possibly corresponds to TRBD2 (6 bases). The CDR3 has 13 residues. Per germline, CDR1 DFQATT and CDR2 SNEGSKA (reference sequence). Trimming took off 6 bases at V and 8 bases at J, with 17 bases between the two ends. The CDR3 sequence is CSALARGIDIQYF. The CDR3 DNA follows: TGCAGTGCCCTCGCGCGGGGTATAGACATTCAGTACTTC.

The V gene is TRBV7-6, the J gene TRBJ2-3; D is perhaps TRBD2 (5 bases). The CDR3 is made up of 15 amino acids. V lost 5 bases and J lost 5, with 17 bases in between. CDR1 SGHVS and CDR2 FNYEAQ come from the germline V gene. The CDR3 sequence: CASSPRVGMGDTQYF. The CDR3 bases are TGTGCCAGCAGCCCTAGGGTCGGGATGGGAGATACGCAGTATTTT.

Here the CDR3 DNA reads TGCAGTGCTAGGCCCCCCGGAAAAGAGACCCAGTACTTC. Its protein product is CSARPPGKETQYF. The chain uses TRBV20-1 and TRBJ2-5; no reliable D call. V lost 3 bases, J lost 3 bases, and 11 bases lay in between. Germline values: CDR1 DFQATT, CDR2 SNEGSKA (reference sequence). The CDR3 runs 13 residues.

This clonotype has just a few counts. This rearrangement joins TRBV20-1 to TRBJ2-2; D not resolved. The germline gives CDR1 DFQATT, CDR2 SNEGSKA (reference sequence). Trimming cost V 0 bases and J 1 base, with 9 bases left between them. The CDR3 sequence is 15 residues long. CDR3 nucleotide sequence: TGCAGTGCTAGAGATCAATACTGGAACACCGGGGAGCTGTTTTTT. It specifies CSARDQYWNTGELFF.

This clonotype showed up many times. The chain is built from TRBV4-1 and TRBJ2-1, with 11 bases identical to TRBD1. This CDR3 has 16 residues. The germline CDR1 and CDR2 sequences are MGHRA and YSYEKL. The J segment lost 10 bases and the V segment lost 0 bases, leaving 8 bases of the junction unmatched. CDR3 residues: CASSQEGGTGGREQFF. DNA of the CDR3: TGCGCCAGCAGCCAAGAGGGAGGGACAGGGGGAAGAGAGCAGTTCTTC.

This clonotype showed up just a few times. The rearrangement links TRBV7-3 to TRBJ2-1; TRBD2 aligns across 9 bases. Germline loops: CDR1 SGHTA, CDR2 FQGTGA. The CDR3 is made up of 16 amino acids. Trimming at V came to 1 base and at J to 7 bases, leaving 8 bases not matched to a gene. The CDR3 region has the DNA TGTGCCAGCAGCTTAAAGGCAGCGGGAGGTCCGAATGAGCAGTTCTTC. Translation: CASSLKAAGGPNEQFF.

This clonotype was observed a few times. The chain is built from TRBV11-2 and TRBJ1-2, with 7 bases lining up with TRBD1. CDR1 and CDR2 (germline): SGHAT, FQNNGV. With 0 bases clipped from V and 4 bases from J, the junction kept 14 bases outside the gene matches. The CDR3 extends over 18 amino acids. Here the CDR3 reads CASSLDNRDSFYSYGYTF. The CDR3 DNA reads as TGTGCCAGCAGCTTAGATAACCGGGACAGCTTTTATAGCTATGGCTACACCTTC.

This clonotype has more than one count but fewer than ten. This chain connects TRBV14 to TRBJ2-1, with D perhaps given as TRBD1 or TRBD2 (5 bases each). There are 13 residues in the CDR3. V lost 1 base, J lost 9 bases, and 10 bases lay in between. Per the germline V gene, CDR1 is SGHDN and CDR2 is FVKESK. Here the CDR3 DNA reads TGTGCCAGCAGCCAAGGGACACGGGGTGAGCAGTTCTTC. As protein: CASSQGTRGEQFF.

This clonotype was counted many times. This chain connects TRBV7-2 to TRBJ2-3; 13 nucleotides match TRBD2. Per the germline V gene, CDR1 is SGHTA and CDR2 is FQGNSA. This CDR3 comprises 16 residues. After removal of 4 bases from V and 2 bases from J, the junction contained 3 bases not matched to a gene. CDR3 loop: CASSSGTSGITDTQYF. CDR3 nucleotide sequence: TGTGCCAGCAGCTCGGGGACTAGCGGGATCACAGATACGCAGTATTTT.

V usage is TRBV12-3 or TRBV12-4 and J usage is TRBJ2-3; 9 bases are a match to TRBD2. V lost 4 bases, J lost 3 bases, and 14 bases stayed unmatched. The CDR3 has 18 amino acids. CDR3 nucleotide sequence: TGTGCCAGCAGTTATACTGGGGCGGGGGGGTTTGGGACAGATACGCAGTATTTT. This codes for CASSYTGAGGFGTDTQYF.

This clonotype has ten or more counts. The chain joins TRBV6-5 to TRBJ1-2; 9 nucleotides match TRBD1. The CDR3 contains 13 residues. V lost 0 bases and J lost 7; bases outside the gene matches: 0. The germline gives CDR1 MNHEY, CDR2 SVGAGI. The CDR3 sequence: CASSYSTGGGYTF. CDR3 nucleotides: TGTGCCAGCAGTTACTCGACAGGGGGTGGCTACACCTTC.

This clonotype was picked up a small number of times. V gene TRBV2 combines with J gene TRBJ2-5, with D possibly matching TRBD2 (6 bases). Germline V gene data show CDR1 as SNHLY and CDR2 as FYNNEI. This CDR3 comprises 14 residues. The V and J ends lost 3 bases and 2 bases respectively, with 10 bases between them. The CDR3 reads CASSDWGTQETQYF. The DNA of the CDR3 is TGTGCCAGCAGTGACTGGGGGACTCAAGAGACCCAGTACTTC.

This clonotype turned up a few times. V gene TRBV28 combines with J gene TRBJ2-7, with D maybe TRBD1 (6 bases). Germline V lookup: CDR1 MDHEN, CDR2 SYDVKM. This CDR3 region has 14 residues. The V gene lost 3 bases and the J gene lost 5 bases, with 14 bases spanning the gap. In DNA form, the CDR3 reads TGTGCCAGCAGTTTGGGGGCAGGGTTCGACGAGCAGTACGTC. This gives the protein CASSLGAGFDEQYV.

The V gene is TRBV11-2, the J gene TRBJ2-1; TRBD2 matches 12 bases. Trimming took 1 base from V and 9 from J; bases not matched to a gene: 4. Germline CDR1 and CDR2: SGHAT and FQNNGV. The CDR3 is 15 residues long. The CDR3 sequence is CASSLASGGGGEQFF. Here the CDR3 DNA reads TGTGCCAGCAGCTTAGCTAGCGGGGGGGGCGGTGAGCAGTTCTTC.

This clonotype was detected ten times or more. The CDR3 nucleotides are TGCAGTGCTAGAGTGTCCACAGGGTACAATGAGCAGTTCTTC. Amino acids: CSARVSTGYNEQFF. This chain connects TRBV20-1 to TRBJ2-1; tentatively, D is TRBD1 (6 bases). The germline V gene encodes CDR1 DFQATT and CDR2 SNEGSKA (reference sequence). The CDR3 sequence is 14 residues long. Trimming stripped 1 base from V and 4 bases from J, with 11 bases between.

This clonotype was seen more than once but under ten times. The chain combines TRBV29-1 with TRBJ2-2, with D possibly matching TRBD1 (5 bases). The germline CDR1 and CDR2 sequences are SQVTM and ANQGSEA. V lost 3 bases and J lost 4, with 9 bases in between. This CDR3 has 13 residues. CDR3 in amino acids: CSVDGAGTGELFF. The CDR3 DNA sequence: TGCAGCGTTGATGGGGCTGGCACCGGGGAGCTGTTTTTT.

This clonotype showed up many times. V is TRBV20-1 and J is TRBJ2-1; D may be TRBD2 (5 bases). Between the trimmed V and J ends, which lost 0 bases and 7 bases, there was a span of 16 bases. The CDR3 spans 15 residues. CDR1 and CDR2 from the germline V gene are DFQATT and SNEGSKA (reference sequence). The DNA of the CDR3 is TGCAGTGCTAGAGATCCGAAACGGATAGCGAATGAGCAGTTCTTC. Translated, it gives CSARDPKRIANEQFF.

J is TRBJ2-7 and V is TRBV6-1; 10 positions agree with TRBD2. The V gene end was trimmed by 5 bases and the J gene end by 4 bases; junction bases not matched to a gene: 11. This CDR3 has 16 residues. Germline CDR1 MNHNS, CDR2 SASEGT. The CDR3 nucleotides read TGTGCCAGCAGTCCAGTTGGGCTAGCGGGGGTGTACGAGCAGTACTTC. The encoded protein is CASSPVGLAGVYEQYF.

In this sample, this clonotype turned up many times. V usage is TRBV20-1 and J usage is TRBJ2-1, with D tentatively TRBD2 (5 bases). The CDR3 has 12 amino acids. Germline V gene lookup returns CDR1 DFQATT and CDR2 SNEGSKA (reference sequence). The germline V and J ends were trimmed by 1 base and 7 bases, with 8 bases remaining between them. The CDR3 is CSARVGENEQFF. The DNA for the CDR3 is TGCAGTGCTAGAGTCGGGGAAAATGAGCAGTTCTTC.